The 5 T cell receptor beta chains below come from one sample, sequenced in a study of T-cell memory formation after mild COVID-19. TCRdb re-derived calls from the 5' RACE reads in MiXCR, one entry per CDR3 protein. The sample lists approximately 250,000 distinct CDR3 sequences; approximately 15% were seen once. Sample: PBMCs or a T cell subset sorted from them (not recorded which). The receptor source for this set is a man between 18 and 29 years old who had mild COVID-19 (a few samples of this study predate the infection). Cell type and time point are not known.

The CDR3 DNA reads TGCGCCAGCAGCCCTTCGGGACAGCCGGGGCAGCCCCAGCATTTT. Translation gives CASSPSGQPGQPQHF. This rearrangement joins TRBV4-3 to TRBJ1-5, with 7 bases matching TRBD1. There are 15 residues in the CDR3. V lost 4 bases to trimming and J lost 7 bases; unmatched junction nucleotides: 10. From germline, CDR1 is LGHNA and CDR2 YSLEER.

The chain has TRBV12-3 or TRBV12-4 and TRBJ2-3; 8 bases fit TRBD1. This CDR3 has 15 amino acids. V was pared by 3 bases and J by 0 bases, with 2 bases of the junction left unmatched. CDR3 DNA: TGTGCCAGCAGTTTCAGGGGGCATAGCACAGATACGCAGTATTTT. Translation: CASSFRGHSTDTQYF.

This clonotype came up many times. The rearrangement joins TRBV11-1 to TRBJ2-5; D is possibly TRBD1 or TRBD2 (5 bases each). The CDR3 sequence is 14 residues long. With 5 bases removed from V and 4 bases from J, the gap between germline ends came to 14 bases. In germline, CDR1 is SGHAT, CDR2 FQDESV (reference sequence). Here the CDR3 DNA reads TGTGCCAGCAGCCCAAAAGAGGGGCGAGAGACCCAGTACTTC. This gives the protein CASSPKEGRETQYF.

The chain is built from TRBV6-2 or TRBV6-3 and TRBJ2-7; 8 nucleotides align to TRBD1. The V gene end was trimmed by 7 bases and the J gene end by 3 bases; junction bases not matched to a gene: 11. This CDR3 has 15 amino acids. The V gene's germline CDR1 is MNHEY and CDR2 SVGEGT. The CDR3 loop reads CASTPGGTGGYEQYF. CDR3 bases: TGTGCCAGCACCCCGGGTGGGACAGGAGGCTACGAGCAGTACTTC.

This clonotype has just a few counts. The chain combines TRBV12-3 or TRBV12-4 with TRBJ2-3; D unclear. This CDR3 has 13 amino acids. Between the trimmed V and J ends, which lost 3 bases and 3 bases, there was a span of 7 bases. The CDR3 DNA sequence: TGTGCCAGCAGTTTTATGTCGACAGATACGCAGTATTTT. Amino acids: CASSFMSTDTQYF.